This T cell receptor (beta chain) derives from a study of read filtering for tumor transcriptome and immune sequencing. Study at large: Per sample, TCR-region reads ranged about 4.05 to 11 million by IR-seq, roughly 85 to 1,400 by RNA-seq.

This clonotype was observed at least ten times. From 400 to 450 ng of RNA, a library with molecular barcoded alpha/delta and beta/gamma adaptors was made. A single record per CDR3 protein comes from TCRdb applying MiXCR to the reads. In the table there are about 54,000 distinct CDR3 sequences, about 12% of which are singletons. After removal of 4 bases from V and 4 bases from J, the junction contained 13 bases not matched to a gene. The CDR3 runs 16 residues. Germline CDR1 and CDR2: SGHRS and YFSETQ. The material sequenced was a population of CD138-negative cells sorted from bone marrow. This sequence joins TRBV5-1 and TRBJ1-1, with TRBD1 identical over 7 bases. The origin of this receptor is a donor at least 40 years old with multiple myeloma. The CDR3 loop is CASSPTRIDRVTEAFF. CDR3 sequence (DNA): TGCGCCAGCAGCCCGACTCGGATTGACAGGGTCACTGAAGCTTTCTTT.